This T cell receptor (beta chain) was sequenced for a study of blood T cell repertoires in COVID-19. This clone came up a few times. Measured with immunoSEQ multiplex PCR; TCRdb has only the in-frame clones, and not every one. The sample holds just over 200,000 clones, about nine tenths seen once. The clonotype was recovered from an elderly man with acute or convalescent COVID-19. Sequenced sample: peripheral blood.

CDR3 amino acids: CASASGSNPDTQYF. CDR3 coding DNA: TGTGCCAGCGCTAGCGGGAGCAACCCAGATACGCAGTATTTT. This sequence joins TRBV19 and TRBJ2-3; 10 bases are a match to TRBD2. This CDR3 has 14 amino acids. With 9 bases clipped from V and 4 bases from J, the junction kept 7 bases outside the gene matches. The germline V gene encodes CDR1 LNHDA and CDR2 SQIVND (reference sequence). The variable domain in full, with the rest retrieved from reference TRBV19 and TRBJ2-3, is DGGITQSPKYLFRKEGQNVTLSCEQNLNHDAMYWYRQDPGQGLRLIYYSQIVNDFQKGDIAEGYSVSREKKESFPLTVTSAQKNPTAFYLCASASGSNPDTQYFGPGTRLTVL.